This entry lists 21 T cell receptor beta chains sequenced from one sample in a study of blood T cell repertoires in COVID-19. The repertoire was sequenced with immunoSEQ multiplex PCR; TCRdb's copy has only in-frame clones and lacks some. The table includes about 500,000 clones, around 90% detected once. Sequencing was carried out using peripheral blood. The receptors originated from a woman aged 45-60 years with COVID-19, enrolled during active disease.

The chain couples TRBV6-5 to TRBJ2-2; no clear D. The CDR3 runs 13 residues. V lost 0 bases to trimming and J lost 6 bases, with 5 bases between them. CDR1 is MNHEY, CDR2 SVGAGI, per germline. In nucleotides, the CDR3 is TGTGCCAGCAGTTACTCGAGAGCCGGGGAGCTGTTTTTT. Residues: CASSYSRAGELFF.

This rearrangement joins TRBV6-5 to TRBJ1-4, with D uncertain. CDR1 MNHEY and CDR2 SVGAGI come from the germline V gene. The CDR3 runs to 14 residues. V was pared by 2 bases and J by 7 bases, with 11 bases between. This chain's CDR3 is CASSYRLDGEKLFF. In DNA form, the CDR3 reads TGTGCCAGCAGTTACCGGCTAGATGGTGAAAAACTGTTTTTT.

This clone was observed a single time. The J gene is TRBJ2-7, the V gene TRBV6-6; 10 nucleotides match TRBD2. Germline V CDR1 and CDR2: MNHNY, SVGAGI (reference sequence). With V trimmed by 7 bases and J by 0 bases, 3 bases remained unmatched. This CDR3 is 14 amino acids long. The CDR3 protein is CASISGGDSYEQYF. CDR3 coding DNA: TGTGCCAGCATAAGCGGGGGGGACTCCTACGAGCAGTACTTC.

The chain carries TRBV2 and TRBJ2-1; TRBD1 matches 7 bases. Trimming cost V 5 bases and J 7 bases; bases outside gene matches: 5. The CDR3 runs 13 residues. Per germline, CDR1 SNHLY and CDR2 FYNNEI. This CDR3 is CASSRDRDNEQFF. The CDR3 DNA sequence: TGTGCCAGCAGTAGGGACAGAGATAATGAGCAGTTCTTC.

The J gene is TRBJ2-7, the V gene TRBV14; D is perhaps TRBD2 (6 bases). Germline lookup yields CDR1 SGHDN and CDR2 FVKESK. The CDR3 totals 14 residues. Trimming shortened V by 6 bases and J by 7 bases, and 19 bases separated the two germline ends. The chain's CDR3 is CASSLVGGLGEQYF. For the CDR3, the DNA is TGTGCCAGCAGTTTGGTCGGGGGTTTAGGGGAGCAGTACTTC.

This rearrangement joins TRBV5-6 to TRBJ1-2; D ambiguous. Germline V gives CDR1 SGHDT, CDR2 YYEEEE. The V end was cut by 1 base, the J end by 1 base, with 8 bases between. The CDR3 consists of 14 residues. The CDR3 coding sequence is TGTGCCAGCAGCTTGTTGGAGGTTAACTATGGCTACACCTTC. It translates to CASSLLEVNYGYTF.

The V and J genes are TRBV9 and TRBJ1-3, with a tentative D call TRBD1 (5 bases). The germline V and J ends were trimmed by 2 bases and 0 bases, with 12 bases remaining between them. The CDR3 totals 16 residues. Germline V gene data show CDR1 as SGDLS and CDR2 as YYNGEE. CDR3 DNA: TGTGCCAGCAGCGTCAATACAGGCTCCTCTGGAAACACCATATATTTT. Translating gives CASSVNTGSSGNTIYF. Together with reference TRBV9 and TRBJ1-3, the CDR3 gives the full variable domain: DSGVTQTPKHLITATGQRVTLRCSPRSGDLSVYWYQQSLDQGLQFLIQYYNGEERAKGNILERFSAQQFPDLHSELNLSSLELGDSALYFCASSVNTGSSGNTIYFGEGSWLTVV.

The chain has TRBV20-1 and TRBJ2-1; D perhaps matches TRBD2 (6 bases). The CDR3 runs to 15 residues. CDR1 is DFQATT and CDR2 is SNEGSKA in the germline V gene (reference sequence). V lost 3 bases and J lost 0, with 12 bases in between. This chain's CDR3 is CSASSGGSSYNEQFF. The CDR3 DNA reads as TGCAGTGCTAGTTCTGGGGGGAGCTCCTACAATGAGCAGTTCTTC.

V gene TRBV6-2 or TRBV6-3 combines with J gene TRBJ2-2, with D maybe TRBD2 (5 bases). The germline gives CDR1 MNHEY, CDR2 SVGEGT. The germline V and J ends were trimmed by 2 bases and 2 bases, with 9 bases remaining between them. The CDR3 contains 15 residues. The CDR3 DNA reads as TGTGCCAGCAGTTACAGTAGCGTTAACACCGGGGAGCTGTTTTTT. This gives the protein CASSYSSVNTGELFF.

This chain links TRBV24-1 with TRBJ1-2; the match to TRBD1 covers 7 bases. Per germline, CDR1 KGHDR and CDR2 SFDVKD. The CDR3 consists of 12 residues. The V segment lost 9 bases and the J segment 4 bases; nucleotides outside the gene matches: 4. In nucleotides, the CDR3 is TGTGCCACCCAGGGGGTAGCCTATGGCTACACCTTC. This encodes CATQGVAYGYTF.

This chain uses TRBV30 with TRBJ2-7; D is possibly TRBD1 (6 bases). In germline, CDR1 is GTSNPN, CDR2 SVGIG (reference sequence). CDR3 size: 13 residues. V gave up 1 base and J gave up 3 bases, with 10 bases separating them. In DNA form, the CDR3 reads TGTGCCTGGAGTGGGGCCAGGGGCTACGAGCAGTACTTC. Translated: CAWSGARGYEQYF.

As concerns this clone: The same CDR3 can be traced to other DNA sequences in this sample. This chain connects TRBV6-5 to TRBJ2-7; 8 bases map to TRBD1. V shed 6 bases and J 4 bases; nucleotides not matched to a gene: 2. Germline V gene data show CDR1 as MNHEY and CDR2 as SVGAGI. This CDR3 contains 12 residues. The CDR3 is CASSRQGYEQYF. The CDR3 region has the DNA TGTGCCAGCAGCCGACAGGGGTACGAGCAGTACTTC.

The chain recombines TRBV2 with TRBJ1-5; 9 nucleotides agree with TRBD1. V gave up 8 bases and J gave up 7 bases; unmatched junction bases: 6. Germline assignment: CDR1 SNHLY and CDR2 FYNNEI. The CDR3 covers 13 residues. The CDR3 here is CASRDRAAQPQHF. CDR3 bases: TGTGCCAGCCGGGACAGGGCAGCCCAGCCCCAGCATTTT.

The chain links TRBV12-3 or TRBV12-4 to TRBJ2-7, with a tentative D call TRBD1 (5 bases). The CDR3 runs 11 residues. V dropped 6 bases and J dropped 2 bases, with 5 bases sitting between them. CDR3 coding DNA: TGTGCCAGCAGACAGGCCTACGAGCAGTACTTC. Its protein product is CASRQAYEQYF.

The CDR3 region is CAWSARGGDSPLHF. The CDR3 DNA is TGTGCCTGGAGTGCCCGGGGAGGGGACTCACCCCTCCACTTT. The chain combines TRBV30 with TRBJ1-6; weak D call: TRBD1 (5 bases). V shed 1 base and J shed 10 bases, with 14 bases lying between them. Germline CDR1 GTSNPN, CDR2 SVGIG (reference sequence). This CDR3 is built from 14 residues.

The rearrangement links TRBV3-1 (or the pseudogene TRBV3-2) to TRBJ2-1, with 8 bases that match TRBD2. The germline V gene encodes CDR1 LGHDT and CDR2 YNNKEL (reference sequence). V lost 4 bases, J lost 8 bases, and 7 bases stayed unmatched. The CDR3 runs to 14 residues. The CDR3 nucleotides read TGTGCCAGCAGCCCCGGGGGGGGGCGGCATGAGCAGTTCTTC. It is translated as CASSPGGGRHEQFF.

The chain carries TRBV10-2 and TRBJ1-3; D not resolved. The CDR3 totals 12 residues. From germline, CDR1 is WSHSY and CDR2 SAAADI. The germline V and J ends were trimmed by 3 bases and 6 bases, with 6 bases remaining between them. CDR3: CASSEAENTIYF. In DNA form, the CDR3 reads TGCGCCAGCAGTGAAGCCGAAAACACCATATATTTT.

This clone was seen once. The V call is TRBV5-4, the J call TRBJ2-3; 8 bases agree with TRBD1. The V gene's germline CDR1 is SGHNT and CDR2 YYREEE (reference sequence). This CDR3 spans 15 amino acids. V trimming: 3 bases; J trimming: 1 base; junction bases outside the gene matches: 4. CDR3 sequence reads: CASSSPGQGTDTQYF. The DNA for the CDR3 is TGTGCCAGCAGCTCACCGGGACAGGGCACAGATACGCAGTATTTT. Complete variable domain (other parts from reference TRBV5-4 and TRBJ2-3): ETGVTQSPTHLIKTRGQQVTLRCSSQSGHNTVSWYQQALGQGPQFIFQYYREEENGRGNFPPRFSGLQFPNYSSELNVNALELDDSALYLCASSSPGQGTDTQYFGPGTRLTVL.

The rearrangement uses TRBV30 and TRBJ1-5; D is unclear. V shed 8 bases and J shed 5 bases, with 16 bases lying between them. The length of the CDR3 is 13 residues. Germline CDR1 reads GTSNPN; CDR2 reads SVGIG (reference sequence). DNA for the CDR3: TGTGCCGGAAGGTGGCAGGCCCATCAGCCCCAGCATTTT. This encodes CAGRWQAHQPQHF.

The sample holds one count of this clone. J is TRBJ1-6 and V is TRBV11-2; D is possibly TRBD1 (6 bases). The germline V and J ends were trimmed by 7 bases and 8 bases, with 15 bases remaining between them. The CDR3 contains 14 residues. Germline V gene lookup returns CDR1 SGHAT and CDR2 FQNNGV. The CDR3 nucleotides read TGTGCCAGCACTACAACAGGGATGGATTCACCCCTCCACTTT. It yields the protein CASTTTGMDSPLHF.

The count of this clone is one. The CDR3 DNA reads TGTGCCACCAGTGACTCCAGGGGCCTCGCCTATGGCTACACCTTC. Translating gives CATSDSRGLAYGYTF. This chain joins TRBV24-1 and TRBJ1-2; D perhaps matches TRBD1 (6 bases). From germline, CDR1 is KGHDR and CDR2 SFDVKD. V was trimmed by 4 bases and J by 4 bases, leaving 15 bases between them. The CDR3 totals 15 residues.